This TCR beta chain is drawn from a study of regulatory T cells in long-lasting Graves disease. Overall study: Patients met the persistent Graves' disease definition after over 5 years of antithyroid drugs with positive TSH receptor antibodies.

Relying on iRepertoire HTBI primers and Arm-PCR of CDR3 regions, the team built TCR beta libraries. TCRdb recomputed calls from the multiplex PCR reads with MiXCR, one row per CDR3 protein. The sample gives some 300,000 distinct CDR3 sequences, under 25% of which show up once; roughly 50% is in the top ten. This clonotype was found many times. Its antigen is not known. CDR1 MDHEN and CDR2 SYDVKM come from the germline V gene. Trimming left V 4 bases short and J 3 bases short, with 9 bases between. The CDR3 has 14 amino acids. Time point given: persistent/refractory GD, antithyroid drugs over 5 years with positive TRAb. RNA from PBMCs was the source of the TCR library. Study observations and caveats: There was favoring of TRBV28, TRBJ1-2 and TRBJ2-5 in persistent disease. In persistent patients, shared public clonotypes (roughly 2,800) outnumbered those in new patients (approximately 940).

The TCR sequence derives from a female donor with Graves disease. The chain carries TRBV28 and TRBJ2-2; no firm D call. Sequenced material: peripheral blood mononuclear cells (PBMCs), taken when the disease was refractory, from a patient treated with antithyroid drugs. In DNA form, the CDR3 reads TGTGCCAGCAGTTCGGACCAATACACCGGGGAGCTGTTTTTT. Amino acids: CASSSDQYTGELFF.